The rows below give T cell receptor beta chains drawn from one sample of a study of blood T cells in healthy people across ages. TCRdb fed the 5' RACE reads into MiXCR, producing one record per CDR3 protein. The sample yields approximately 600,000 distinct CDR3 sequences, roughly 50% seen once. The sample consisted of blood. The receptors were sampled from a man in his 60s in good health. CDR3s include the opening cysteine and the closing phenylalanine or tryptophan.

>TRBJ2-6|TRBV7-2|19
CASSSARGQGVSGANVLTF
>TRBJ2-5|TRBV9|14
CASSSDSYQETQYF
>TRBJ2-7|TRBV13|14
CASSLGSLSYEQYF
>TRBJ2-4|TRBV7-2|15
CASSLDGGAKNIQYF
>TRBJ2-6|TRBV27|15
CASSFGGSGADVLTF
>TRBJ2-5|TRBV7-9|15
CASSLGLADQETQYF
>TRBJ2-1|TRBV5-1|15
CASSDRTGDYNEQFF
>TRBJ2-5|TRBV10-3|15
CAISEASQGQETQYF
>TRBJ1-1|TRBV9|16
CASSVGVGGGNTEAFF
>TRBJ1-5|TRBV3-1|16
CASSQGPQGGNQPQHF
>TRBJ1-6|TRBV9|15
CASSARTGGNSPLHF
>TRBJ2-7|TRBV28|11
CASSSQTAQYF
>-|TRBV12-3/TRBV12-4|12
CASSLNPFEQYF
>TRBJ1-2|TRBV5-5|15
CASSLYKDSGYGYTF
>TRBJ1-2|TRBV6-1|13
CTTRTGTNYSYTF
>TRBJ1-1|TRBV5-1|15
CASSLAGTVNTEAFF
>TRBJ2-5|TRBV3-1|18
CASSQGLAGGPLQETQYF
>TRBJ2-1|TRBV7-8|15
CASSLGGLADNEQFF
>-|TRBV21-1|17
CASSKFVVFGDTETQYF
>TRBJ2-6|TRBV20-1|14
CSARRGLGANVLTF
>TRBJ2-3|TRBV7-2|15
CASSFGLAGPDTQYF
>-|TRBV11-2|14
CASSQGLGPYEQYF
>TRBJ2-7|TRBV6-1|12
CASGGQTYEQYF
>TRBJ2-1|TRBV5-1|14
CASSLYKGGNEQFF
>TRBJ1-6|TRBV4-1|15
CASSQGHGNDSPLHF
>TRBJ2-7|TRBV6-6|12
CASSNSGYEQYF
>TRBJ2-5|TRBV5-1|14
CASSQDSPQETQYF
>TRBJ2-4|TRBV10-3|13
CAISELGGNIQYF
>TRBJ2-3|TRBV6-1|18
CASRPRGYGTASTDTQYF
>TRBJ2-3|TRBV11-1|12
CASSSGFGTQYF
>TRBJ1-2|TRBV20-1|13
CSAKLGGYYGYTF
>TRBJ2-4|TRBV7-9|18
CASSLVGRVVGNKNIQYF
>TRBJ1-1|TRBV5-1|13
CASSLNRNTEAFF
>TRBJ2-5|TRBV5-1|13
CASSLATSETQYF
>TRBJ1-6|TRBV6-6|13
CAVRREGNSPLHF
>TRBJ2-3|TRBV5-1|16
CASSLDAGGLTDTQYF
>TRBJ2-1|TRBV27|15
CASSLRGITLNEQFF
>TRBJ2-3|TRBV20-1|15
CSVRVPKSSTDTQYF